Sequencing of this TCR beta chain was carried out in a study of T cells in Graves' hyperthyroidism and ophthalmopathy. Amplification of TCR beta CDR3 regions was performed using RNA transcripts as template. RT-PCR in the first round (using the HTBI primer set) targeted the TCR CDR3. TCRdb re-called the multiplex PCR reads through MiXCR, storing one row per CDR3 protein. The sample includes 340,000 or so distinct CDR3 sequences, 16% of them seen just once. CDR3 length equals 15 residues. CDR1 and CDR2 from the germline V gene are LNHDA and SQIVND (reference sequence). The ends lost 5 bases at V and 7 bases at J; junction bases unmatched: 9.

The source is a man in his thirties or forties with Graves' hyperthyroidism. Material for sequencing was blood. The V call is TRBV19, the J call TRBJ2-3, with 10 nucleotides matching TRBD2. The DNA of the CDR3 is TGTGCCAGTAGTCAGGTAGCGGGAGGTATGAATACGCAGTATTTT. Its protein is CASSQVAGGMNTQYF.